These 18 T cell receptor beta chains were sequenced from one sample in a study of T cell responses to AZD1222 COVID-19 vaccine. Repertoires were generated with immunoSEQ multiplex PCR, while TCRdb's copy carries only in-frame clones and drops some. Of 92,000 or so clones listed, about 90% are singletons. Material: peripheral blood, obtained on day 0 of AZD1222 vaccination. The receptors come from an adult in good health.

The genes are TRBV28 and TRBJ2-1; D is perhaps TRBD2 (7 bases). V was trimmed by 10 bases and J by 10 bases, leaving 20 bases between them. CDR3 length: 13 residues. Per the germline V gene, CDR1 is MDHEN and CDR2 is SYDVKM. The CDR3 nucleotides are TGTGCCATCCAAAGGGGGGGGGTATCGGAGCAGTTCTTC. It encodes CAIQRGGVSEQFF.

This chain's CDR3 is CASSASLAGGWEQYF. For the CDR3, the DNA is TGTGCCAGTAGCGCCTCACTAGCGGGAGGGTGGGAGCAGTACTTC. This chain uses TRBV19 with TRBJ2-7; 13 bases agree with TRBD2. CDR1 LNHDA and CDR2 SQIVND come from the germline V gene (reference sequence). Unmatched junction bases numbered 9, after V lost 6 bases and J lost 7 bases. The CDR3 sequence is 15 residues long.

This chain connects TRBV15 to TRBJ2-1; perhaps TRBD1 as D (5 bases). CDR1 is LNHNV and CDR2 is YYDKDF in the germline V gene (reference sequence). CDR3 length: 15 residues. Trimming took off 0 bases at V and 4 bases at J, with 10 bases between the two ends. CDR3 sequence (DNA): TGTGCCACCAGCAGAGAGAAGACAGCTTACAATGAGCAGTTCTTC. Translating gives CATSREKTAYNEQFF. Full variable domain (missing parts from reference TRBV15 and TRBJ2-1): DAMVIQNPRYQVTQFGKPVTLSCSQTLNHNVMYWYQQKSSQAPKLLFHYYDKDFNNEADTPDNFQSRRPNTSFCFLDIRSPGLGDTAMYLCATSREKTAYNEQFFGPGTRLTVL.

CDR3 loop: CASSLNTGELFF. The DNA for the CDR3 is TGTGCCAGCAGCCTGAACACCGGGGAGCTGTTTTTT. The rearrangement uses TRBV27 and TRBJ2-2, with D hard to call. The germline CDR1 and CDR2 sequences are MNHEY and SMNVEV (reference sequence). The V end was cut by 6 bases, the J end by 1 base, with 3 bases between. The CDR3 is made up of 12 amino acids.

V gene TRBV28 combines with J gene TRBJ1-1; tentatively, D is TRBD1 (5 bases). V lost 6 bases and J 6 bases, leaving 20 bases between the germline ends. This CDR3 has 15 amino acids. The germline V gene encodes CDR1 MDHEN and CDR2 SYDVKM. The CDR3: CASSSVGGVIPEAFF. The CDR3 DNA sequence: TGTGCCAGCAGCTCGGTCGGGGGGGTAATTCCTGAAGCTTTCTTT.

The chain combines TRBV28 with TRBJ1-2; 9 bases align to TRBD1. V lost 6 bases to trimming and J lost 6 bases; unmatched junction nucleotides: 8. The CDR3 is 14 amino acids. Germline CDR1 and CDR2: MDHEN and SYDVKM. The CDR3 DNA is TGTGCCAGCAGCCTCCCCGGGACAGGGAATGGCTACACCTTC. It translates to CASSLPGTGNGYTF.

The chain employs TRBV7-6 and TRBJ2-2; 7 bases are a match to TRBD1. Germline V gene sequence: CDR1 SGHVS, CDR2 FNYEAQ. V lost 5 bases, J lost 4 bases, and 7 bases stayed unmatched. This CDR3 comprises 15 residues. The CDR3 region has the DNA TGTGCCAGCAGCGGTACAGGGGAGAGCACCGGGGAGCTGTTTTTT. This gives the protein CASSGTGESTGELFF.

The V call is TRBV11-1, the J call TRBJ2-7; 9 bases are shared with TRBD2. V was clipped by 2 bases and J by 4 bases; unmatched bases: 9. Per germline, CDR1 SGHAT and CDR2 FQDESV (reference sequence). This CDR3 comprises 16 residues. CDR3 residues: CASSLIGLAGLYEQYF. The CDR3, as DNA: TGTGCCAGCAGCTTAATTGGGCTAGCGGGACTGTACGAGCAGTACTTC.

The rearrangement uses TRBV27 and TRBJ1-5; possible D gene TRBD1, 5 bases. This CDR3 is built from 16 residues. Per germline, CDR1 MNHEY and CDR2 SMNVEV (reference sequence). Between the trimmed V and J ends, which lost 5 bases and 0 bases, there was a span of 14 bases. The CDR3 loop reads CASSLLGGGSNQPQHF. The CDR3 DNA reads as TGTGCCAGCAGTCTTCTTGGGGGAGGTAGCAATCAGCCCCAGCATTTT.

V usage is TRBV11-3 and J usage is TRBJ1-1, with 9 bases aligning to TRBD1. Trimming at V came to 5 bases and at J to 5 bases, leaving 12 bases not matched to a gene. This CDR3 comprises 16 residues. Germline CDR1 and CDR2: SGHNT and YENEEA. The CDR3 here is CASSPGQGQGRTEAFF. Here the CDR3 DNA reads TGTGCCAGCAGCCCCGGACAGGGACAGGGAAGGACTGAAGCTTTCTTT.

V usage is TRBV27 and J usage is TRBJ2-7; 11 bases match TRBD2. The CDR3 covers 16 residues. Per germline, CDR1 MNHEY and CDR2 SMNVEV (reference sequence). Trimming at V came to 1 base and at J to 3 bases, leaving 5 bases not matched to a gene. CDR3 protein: CASSLWPGLADYEQYF. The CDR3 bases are TGTGCCAGCAGTTTATGGCCGGGACTAGCGGACTACGAGCAGTACTTC.

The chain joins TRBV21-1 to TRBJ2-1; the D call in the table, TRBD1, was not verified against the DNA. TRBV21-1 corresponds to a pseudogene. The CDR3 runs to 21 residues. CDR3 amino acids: CASSELYLRQANFLSYNEQFF. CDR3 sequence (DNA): TGTGCCAGCAGCGAACTTTACCTTCGACAGGCGAATTTCCTCTCCTACAATGAGCAGTTCTTC.

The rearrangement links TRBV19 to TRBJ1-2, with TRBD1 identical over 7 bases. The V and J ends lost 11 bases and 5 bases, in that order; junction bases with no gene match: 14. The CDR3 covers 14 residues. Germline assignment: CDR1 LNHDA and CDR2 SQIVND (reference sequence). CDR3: CASSASRGRYGYTF. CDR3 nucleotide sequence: TGTGCCTCTTCAGCCTCCAGGGGGAGGTATGGCTACACCTTC.

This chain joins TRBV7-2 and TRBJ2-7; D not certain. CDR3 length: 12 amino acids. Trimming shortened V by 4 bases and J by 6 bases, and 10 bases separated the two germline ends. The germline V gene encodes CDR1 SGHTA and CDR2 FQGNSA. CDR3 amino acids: CASSSPYGEQYF. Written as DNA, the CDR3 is TGTGCCAGCAGCTCCCCCTATGGCGAGCAGTACTTC.

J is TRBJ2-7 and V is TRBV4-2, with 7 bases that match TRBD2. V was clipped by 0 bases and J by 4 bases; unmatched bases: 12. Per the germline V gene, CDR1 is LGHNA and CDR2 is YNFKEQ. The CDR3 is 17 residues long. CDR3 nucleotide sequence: TGTGCCAGCAGCCAAGAGGAGAACGGCGGGAGTATGTACGAGCAGTACTTC. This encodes CASSQEENGGSMYEQYF.

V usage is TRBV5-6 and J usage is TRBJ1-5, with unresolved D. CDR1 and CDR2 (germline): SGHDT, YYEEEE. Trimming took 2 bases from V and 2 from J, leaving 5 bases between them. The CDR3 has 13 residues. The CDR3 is CASSLNGNQPQHF. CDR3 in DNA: TGTGCCAGCAGCTTAAACGGCAATCAGCCCCAGCATTTT.

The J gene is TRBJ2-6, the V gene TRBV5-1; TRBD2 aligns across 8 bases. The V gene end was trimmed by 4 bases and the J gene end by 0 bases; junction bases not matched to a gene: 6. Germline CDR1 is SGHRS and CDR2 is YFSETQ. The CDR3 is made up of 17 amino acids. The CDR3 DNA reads TGCGCCAGCAGCCCTAGGCGGGGGGTCTCTGGGGCCAACGTCCTGACTTTC. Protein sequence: CASSPRRGVSGANVLTF.

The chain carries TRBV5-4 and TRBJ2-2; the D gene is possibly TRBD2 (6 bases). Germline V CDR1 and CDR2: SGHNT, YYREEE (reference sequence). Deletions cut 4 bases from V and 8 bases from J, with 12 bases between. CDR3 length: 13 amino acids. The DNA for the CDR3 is TGTGCCAGCAGCGGCCCTAGCGCGGGGGAGCTGTTTTTT. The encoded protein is CASSGPSAGELFF. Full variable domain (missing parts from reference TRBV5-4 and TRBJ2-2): ETGVTQSPTHLIKTRGQQVTLRCSSQSGHNTVSWYQQALGQGPQFIFQYYREEENGRGNFPPRFSGLQFPNYSSELNVNALELDDSALYLCASSGPSAGELFFGEGSRLTVL.